The clone carrying this T cell receptor (beta chain) has only a few counts. The antigen remains unidentified. Employing constant-segment primers, 5'RACE generated TCR alpha and TCR beta cDNA libraries bearing sample barcodes and UMIs. A single record per CDR3 protein comes from TCRdb applying MiXCR to the 5' RACE reads. The data show 470,000 or so distinct CDR3 sequences, with 20% seen just once and roughly 8% held by the top ten. Trimming cost V 4 bases and J 3 bases; bases outside gene matches: 14. This CDR3 is built from 17 residues. Germline V lookup: CDR1 SEHNR, CDR2 FQNEAQ (reference sequence). The sample comes from a study of T-cell memory formation after mild COVID-19. Overall study context: Each donor largely had its own TCR clusters.

Findings and caveats of the study: Detection of some responders pre-infection suggested pre-existing cross-reactive memory T cells participated. Day 15 to 85 contracting clones showed balanced CD4/CD8; later expanders leaned CD4+.

Sequences were obtained from PBMCs or a T cell subset sorted from them (not recorded which). The chain recombines TRBV7-9 with TRBJ2-7, with 8 bases lining up with TRBD1. This sequence was found in an adult woman who had mild COVID-19 (a few samples of this study predate the infection). Cell type and time point are not known. The chain's CDR3 is CASSSPTGTGFDYEQYF. The CDR3 DNA sequence: TGTGCCAGCAGCTCGCCTACCGGGACAGGCTTTGACTACGAGCAGTACTTC.